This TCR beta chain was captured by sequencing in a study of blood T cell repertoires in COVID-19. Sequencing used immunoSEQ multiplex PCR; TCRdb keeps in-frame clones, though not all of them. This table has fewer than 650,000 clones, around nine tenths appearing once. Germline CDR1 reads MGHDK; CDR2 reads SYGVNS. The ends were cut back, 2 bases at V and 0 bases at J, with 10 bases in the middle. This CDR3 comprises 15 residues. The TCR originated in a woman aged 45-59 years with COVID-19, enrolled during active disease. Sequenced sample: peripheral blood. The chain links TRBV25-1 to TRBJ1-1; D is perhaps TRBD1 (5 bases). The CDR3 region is CASSERGQMNTEAFF. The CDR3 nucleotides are TGTGCCAGCAGTGAACGTGGACAAATGAACACTGAAGCTTTCTTT.